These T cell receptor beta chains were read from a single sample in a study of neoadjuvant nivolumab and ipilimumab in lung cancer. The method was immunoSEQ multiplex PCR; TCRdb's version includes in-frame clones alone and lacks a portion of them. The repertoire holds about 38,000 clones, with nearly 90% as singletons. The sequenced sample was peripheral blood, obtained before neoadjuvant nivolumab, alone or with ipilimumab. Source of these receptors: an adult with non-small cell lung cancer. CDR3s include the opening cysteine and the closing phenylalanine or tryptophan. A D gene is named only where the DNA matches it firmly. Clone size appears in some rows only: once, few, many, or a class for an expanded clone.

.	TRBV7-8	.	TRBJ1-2	CASSLGRGSGYTF	TGTGCCAGCAGCTTAGGTCGGGGGAGCGGCTACACCTTC
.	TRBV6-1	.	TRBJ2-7	CASSEARTKSSYEQYF	TGTGCCAGCAGTGAAGCGCGGACTAAAAGCTCCTACGAGCAGTACTTC
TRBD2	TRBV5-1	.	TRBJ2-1	CASSPRGGGRLTYNEQFF	TGCGCCAGCAGCCCTCGGGGGGGCGGGAGACTGACCTACAATGAGCAGTTCTTC
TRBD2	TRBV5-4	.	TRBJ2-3	CASSYGTSGRVLTDTQYF	TGTGCCAGCAGCTACGGGACTAGCGGGAGGGTTTTGACAGATACGCAGTATTTT
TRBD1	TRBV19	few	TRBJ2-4	CASRDRTAKNIQYF	TGTGCCAGTAGGGACAGGACCGCCAAAAACATTCAGTACTTC
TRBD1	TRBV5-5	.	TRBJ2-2	CASSSGQGKTGELFF	TGTGCCAGCAGCTCGGGACAGGGAAAAACCGGGGAGCTGTTTTTT
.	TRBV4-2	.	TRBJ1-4	CASSHGTSANEKLFF	TGTGCCAGCAGCCATGGGACATCAGCTAATGAAAAACTGTTTTTT
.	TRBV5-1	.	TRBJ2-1	CASSLGLEGNEQFF	TGCGCCAGCAGCTTGGGACTAGAGGGCAATGAGCAGTTCTTC
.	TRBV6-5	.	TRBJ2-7	CASSKDGTIYEQYF	TGTGCCAGCAGTAAAGACGGTACCATCTACGAGCAGTACTTC
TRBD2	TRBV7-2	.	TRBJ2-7	CASRMTSGRSSYEQYF	TGTGCCAGCAGAATGACTAGCGGGAGGTCCAGTTACGAGCAGTACTTC
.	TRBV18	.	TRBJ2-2	CASSPRTSNTGELFF	TGTGCCAGCTCACCAAGGACCTCGAACACCGGGGAGCTGTTTTTT
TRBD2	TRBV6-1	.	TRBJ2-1	CASSGAGTSGLNEQFF	TGTGCCAGCAGTGGGGCCGGGACTAGCGGTCTCAATGAGCAGTTCTTC
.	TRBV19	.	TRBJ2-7	CASSISLADIYEQYF	TGTGCCAGTAGTATCTCGCTAGCTGATATCTACGAGCAGTACTTC
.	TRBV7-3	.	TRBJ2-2	CASSPSGWTLNTGELFF	TGTGCCAGCAGCCCGAGCGGGTGGACCCTAAACACCGGGGAGCTGTTTTTT
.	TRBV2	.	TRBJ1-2	CASSDGSGSVPYTF	TGTGCCAGCAGTGATGGGTCGGGATCCGTCCCCTACACCTTC
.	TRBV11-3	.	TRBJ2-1	CASSLEGTSYNEQFF	TGTGCCAGCAGCTTAGAGGGAACCTCCTACAATGAGCAGTTCTTC
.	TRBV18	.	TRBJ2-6	CASKMDSGANVLTF	TGTGCCAGTAAGATGGACTCTGGGGCCAACGTCCTGACTTTC
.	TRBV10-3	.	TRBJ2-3	CAISESVNRADTQYF	TGTGCCATCAGTGAGTCGGTAAATCGGGCAGATACGCAGTATTTT
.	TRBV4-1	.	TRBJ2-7	CASSWRLTYEQYF	TGCGCCAGCAGCTGGCGACTAACCTACGAGCAGTACTTC
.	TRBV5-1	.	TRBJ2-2	CASSLFGAGELFF	TGCGCCAGCAGCTTGTTTGGGGCCGGGGAGCTGTTTTTT
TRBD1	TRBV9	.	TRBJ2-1	CASSPLDRGRPQEFF	TGTGCCAGCAGCCCCCTGGACAGGGGTCGCCCCCAGGAGTTCTTC
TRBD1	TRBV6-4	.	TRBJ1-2	CASSDYWDRGHGYTF	TGTGCCAGCAGTGACTACTGGGACAGGGGGCATGGCTACACCTTC
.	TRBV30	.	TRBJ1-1	CAQVMGNTEAFF	TGTGCCCAAGTCATGGGGAACACTGAAGCTTTCTTT
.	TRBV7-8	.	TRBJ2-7	CASSPSYEQYF	TGTGCCAGCAGCCCGTCCTACGAGCAGTACTTC
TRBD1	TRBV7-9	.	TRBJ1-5	CASSSGTGGGGAQHF	TGTGCCAGCAGCTCGGGGACAGGTGGAGGGGGGGCCCAGCATTTT
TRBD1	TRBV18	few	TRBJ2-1	CASSPDRGRVVNEQFF	TGTGCCAGCTCACCGGACAGGGGGCGAGTGGTCAATGAGCAGTTCTTC
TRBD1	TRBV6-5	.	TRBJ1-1	CASSWGTVGLKKAFF	TGTGCCAGCAGTTGGGGGACAGTTGGACTTAAGAAAGCTTTCTTT
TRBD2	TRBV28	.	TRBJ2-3	CASSQTSGTGTDTQYF	TGTGCCAGCAGTCAGACTAGCGGGACTGGCACAGATACGCAGTATTTT
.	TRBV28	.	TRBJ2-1	CASSWTVYNEQFF	TGTGCCAGCAGTTGGACTGTATACAATGAGCAGTTCTTC
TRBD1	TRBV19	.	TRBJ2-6	CASSAPRTGAGANVLTF	TGTGCCAGTAGTGCCCCCCGGACAGGGGCTGGGGCCAACGTCCTGACTTTC
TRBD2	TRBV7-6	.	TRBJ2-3	CASSLMLAGDTQYF	TGTGCCAGCAGCTTAATGCTAGCGGGAGATACGCAGTATTTT
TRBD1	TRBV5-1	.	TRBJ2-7	CASSWGQGARQITYEQYF	TGCGCCAGCAGCTGGGGACAGGGGGCCCGACAAATAACCTACGAGCAGTACTTC
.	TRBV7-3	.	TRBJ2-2	CASSPYPGLANTGELFF	TGTGCCAGCAGCCCTTACCCGGGACTCGCGAACACCGGGGAGCTGTTTTTT
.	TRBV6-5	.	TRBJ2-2	CASSYAGQNTGELFF	TGTGCCAGCAGTTACGCGGGACAAAACACCGGGGAGCTGTTTTTT
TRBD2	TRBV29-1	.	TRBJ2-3	CSSGLAGSTDTQYF	TGCAGCTCAGGACTAGCGGGAAGCACAGATACGCAGTATTTT
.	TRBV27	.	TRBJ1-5	CASSGGSNQPQHF	TGTGCCAGCAGTGGGGGGAGCAATCAGCCCCAGCATTTT
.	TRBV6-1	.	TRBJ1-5	CASSGGDHRVGQPQHF	TGTGCCAGCAGTGGAGGAGACCACAGGGTAGGTCAGCCCCAGCATTTT
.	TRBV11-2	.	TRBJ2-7	CASSGYRDLGFEQYF	TGTGCCAGCAGCGGATACCGGGACCTTGGGTTCGAGCAGTACTTC
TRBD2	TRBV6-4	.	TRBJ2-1	CASSDGSSGASYNEQFF	TGTGCCAGCAGTGACGGGTCTAGCGGGGCCTCCTACAATGAGCAGTTCTTC
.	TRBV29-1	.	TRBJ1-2	CSVPGQLSYTF	TGCAGCGTCCCTGGACAGTTAAGCTACACCTTC
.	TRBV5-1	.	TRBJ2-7	CASSWDGQSEQYF	TGCGCCAGCAGCTGGGACGGCCAGAGCGAGCAGTACTTC
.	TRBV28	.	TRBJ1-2	CASSLSRYGYTF	TGTGCCAGCAGTTTAAGCCGATATGGCTACACCTTC
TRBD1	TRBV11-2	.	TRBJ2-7	CASSPRTGGSSYEQYF	TGTGCCAGCAGCCCACGAACAGGGGGCTCCTCCTACGAGCAGTACTTC
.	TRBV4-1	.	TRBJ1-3	CASSQDGAGNTIYF	TGCGCCAGCAGCCAAGATGGGGCTGGAAACACCATATATTTT
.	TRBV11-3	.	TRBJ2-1	CASSSLGHGPNEQFF	TGTGCCAGCAGCTCTCTGGGACACGGGCCCAATGAGCAGTTCTTC
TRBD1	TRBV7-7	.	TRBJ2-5	CASSHGWGQQETQYF	TGTGCCAGCAGCCACGGCTGGGGACAGCAAGAGACCCAGTACTTC
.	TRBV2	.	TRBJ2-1	CASSEWDEQFF	TGTGCCAGCAGTGAATGGGATGAGCAGTTCTTC
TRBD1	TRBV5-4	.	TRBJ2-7	CASSQGQGTAYEQYF	TGTGCCAGCAGCCAAGGACAGGGGACGGCCTACGAGCAGTACTTC
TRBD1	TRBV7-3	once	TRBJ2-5	CASSLAGTGYETQYF	TGTGCCAGCAGCTTAGCCGGGACAGGGTACGAGACCCAGTACTTC
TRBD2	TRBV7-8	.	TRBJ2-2	CASSVLALANTGELFF	TGTGCCAGCAGCGTACTAGCGCTCGCGAACACCGGGGAGCTGTTTTTT
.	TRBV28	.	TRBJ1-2	CASSLQIIPAYGYTF	TGTGCCAGCAGTCTCCAGATAATTCCTGCCTATGGCTACACCTTC
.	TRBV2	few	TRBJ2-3	CASSVESGTGHTDTQYF	TGTGCCAGCAGTGTCGAGTCCGGGACGGGACACACAGATACGCAGTATTTT
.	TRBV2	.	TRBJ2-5	CASSEAEGSGETQYF	TGTGCCAGCAGTGAAGCCGAAGGTTCAGGGGAGACCCAGTACTTC